The 18 T cell receptor beta chains reported below all come from one sample, sequenced in a study of identical twins. MiXCR, run by TCRdb on the 5' RACE reads, gives a single entry per CDR3 protein. The table shows 350,000 to 600,000 distinct CDR3 sequences, with 13% to 15% occurring only once. The sample was also reused in another study, on yellow fever vaccine responses in identical twins.

Sequenced: CD4+ T cells sorted from blood. The receptor set was obtained from a young woman in good health.

CDR3 region: CASSGRLRGIGELFF. CDR3 nucleotides: TGTGCCAGCAGTGGCAGGCTTAGAGGTATCGGGGAGCTGTTTTTT. The chain has TRBV6-1 and TRBJ2-2, with D unresolved. Germline loops: CDR1 MNHNS, CDR2 SASEGT. The CDR3 loop spans 15 amino acids. V was trimmed by 4 bases and J by 7 bases, leaving 16 bases between them.

The chain recombines TRBV7-2 with TRBJ2-2; D tentatively fits TRBD1 or TRBD2 (5 bases each). Between the trimmed V and J ends, which lost 2 bases and 0 bases, there was a span of 13 bases. The CDR3 is 17 amino acids. CDR1 is SGHTA, CDR2 FQGNSA, per germline. The DNA of the CDR3 is TGTGCCAGCAGCTTATCAGGTCGGGGCGCGAACACCGGGGAGCTGTTTTTT. It encodes CASSLSGRGANTGELFF.

V gene TRBV3-1 combines with J gene TRBJ2-5; D perhaps matches TRBD2 (6 bases). Per the germline V gene, CDR1 is LGHDT and CDR2 is YNNKEL (reference sequence). Trimming left V 3 bases short and J 0 bases short, with 11 bases between. This CDR3 comprises 15 residues. The CDR3 DNA sequence: TGTGCCAGCAGCCAGGGTGGGGGGTACCAAGAGACCCAGTACTTC. Translation: CASSQGGGYQETQYF.

At least ten counts were recorded for this clonotype. This sequence joins TRBV12-3 or TRBV12-4 and TRBJ1-4; no firm D call. CDR3 length: 12 residues. Trimming cost V 6 bases and J 6 bases, with 8 bases left between them. In nucleotides, the CDR3 is TGTGCCAGCAGCCGAACGGATGAAAAACTGTTTTTT. Translation gives CASSRTDEKLFF.

The J gene is TRBJ2-1, the V gene TRBV27, with D possibly TRBD2 on 6 matching bases. Per germline, CDR1 MNHEY and CDR2 SMNVEV (reference sequence). With 8 bases removed from V and 6 bases from J, the gap between germline ends came to 17 bases. CDR3 length: 14 amino acids. CDR3 in DNA: TGTGCCAGCGGCCGGACTATGAAGGGCAATGAGCAGTTCTTC. This gives the protein CASGRTMKGNEQFF.

This clonotype occurred a few times. V is TRBV29-1 and J is TRBJ1-1, with D hard to call. The V and J ends lost 6 bases and 0 bases respectively, with 17 bases between them. There are 15 residues in the CDR3. CDR1 and CDR2 (germline): SQVTM, ANQGSEA. The CDR3 region has the DNA TGCAGCGTCGACCCCGTTGGACGGTTGAACACTGAAGCTTTCTTT. Translated, it gives CSVDPVGRLNTEAFF.

This clonotype occurred a few times. The CDR3 region has the DNA TGTGCCAGCAGCATCAGCACAGGGATCAATGAGCAGTTCTTC. Its protein is CASSISTGINEQFF. This rearrangement joins TRBV7-2 to TRBJ2-1; a possible D gene is TRBD1 (6 bases). This CDR3 is built from 14 residues. V was pared by 5 bases and J by 6 bases, with 14 bases between. Germline CDR1 is SGHTA and CDR2 is FQGNSA.

The chain uses TRBV29-1 and TRBJ2-3, with TRBD2 matching 10 bases. Germline V lookup: CDR1 SQVTM, CDR2 ANQGSEA. The V and J ends lost 8 bases and 2 bases, in that order; junction bases with no gene match: 16. This CDR3 region has 17 residues. CDR3 residues: CSLERVASGSPTDTQYF. The CDR3 nucleotides are TGCAGCCTAGAAAGAGTGGCTAGCGGGAGCCCCACAGATACGCAGTATTTT.

This clonotype has just a few counts. The rearrangement links TRBV7-2 to TRBJ2-7; 11 bases fit TRBD1. Germline CDR1 reads SGHTA; CDR2 reads FQGNSA. The junction had 3 bases not matched to a gene; V was cut back by 1 base and J by 1 base. The CDR3 totals 16 residues. The CDR3 loop is CASSLGTGGSSYEQYF. The CDR3 nucleotides read TGTGCCAGCAGCTTAGGGACAGGGGGCTCTTCCTACGAGCAGTACTTC.

This clonotype showed up just a few times. This rearrangement joins TRBV7-3 to TRBJ2-3; D is tentatively TRBD1 or TRBD2 (5 bases each). This CDR3 contains 15 residues. V was shortened by 5 bases and J by 0 bases, with 12 bases between the two germline ends. Germline loops: CDR1 SGHTA, CDR2 FQGTGA. The CDR3 protein is CASSASGRSTDTQYF. In nucleotides, the CDR3 is TGTGCCAGCAGCGCATCGGGACGGAGCACAGATACGCAGTATTTT. The variable domain in full, completed from reference TRBV7-3 and TRBJ2-3, reads GAGVSQTPSNKVTEKGKYVELRCDPISGHTALYWYRQSLGQGPEFLIYFQGTGAADDSGLPNDRFFAVRPEGSVSTLKIQRTERGDSAVYLCASSASGRSTDTQYFGPGTRLTVL.

The rearrangement links TRBV2 to TRBJ2-7; perhaps D is TRBD1 or TRBD2 (7 bases each). V shed 5 bases and J shed 7 bases, with 24 bases lying between them. This CDR3 region has 16 residues. CDR1 SNHLY and CDR2 FYNNEI come from the germline V gene. The CDR3 is CASSLRGDRLYVEQYF. The CDR3 DNA follows: TGTGCCAGCAGTCTCCGGGGGGACAGACTTTACGTGGAGCAGTACTTC.

The table lists this clonotype with a few counts. The chain carries TRBV20-1 and TRBJ1-1; D unresolved. The CDR3 runs 8 residues. Per the germline V gene, CDR1 is DFQATT and CDR2 is SNEGSKA (reference sequence). For the CDR3, the DNA is TGCAAATCCGGTGAAGCTTTCTTT. Translation gives CKSGEAFF.

This clonotype was counted once. CDR3 bases: TGTGCCAGCAGTGAATCTGAGGCGACAGGGCCAGATACGCAGTATTTT. The encoded protein is CASSESEATGPDTQYF. The genes are TRBV25-1 and TRBJ2-3, with 7 bases aligning to TRBD1. The CDR3 is 16 amino acids. Trimming removed 1 base from V and 4 bases from J; junction bases left unmatched: 8. Germline V gives CDR1 MGHDK, CDR2 SYGVNS. The variable domain in full, completed from reference TRBV25-1 and TRBJ2-3, reads EADIYQTPRYLVIGTGKKITLECSQTMGHDKMYWYQQDPGMELHLIHYSYGVNSTEKGDLSSESTVSRIRTEHFPLTLESARPSHTSQYLCASSESEATGPDTQYFGPGTRLTVL.

The gene calls are TRBV28 and TRBJ2-2; D ambiguous. With 7 bases removed from V and 5 bases from J, the gap between germline ends came to 5 bases. Germline V CDR1 and CDR2: MDHEN, SYDVKM. CDR3 length: 11 residues. The CDR3 DNA sequence: TGTGCCAGCACAAAAACCGGGGAGCTGTTTTTT. It encodes CASTKTGELFF.

This clonotype was detected ten times or more. CDR3 sequence (DNA): TGTGCCAGCAGCCTCAGGGGGAATGAAAAACTGTTTTTT. Protein sequence: CASSLRGNEKLFF. V and J are TRBV3-1 and TRBJ1-4; 7 bases line up with TRBD1. The CDR3 runs 13 residues. Losses at the gene ends were 4 bases for V and 5 bases for J; bases not matched to a gene: 1. Germline CDR1 and CDR2: LGHDT and YNNKEL (reference sequence).

Only a few counts were recorded for this clonotype. The genes are TRBV20-1 and TRBJ2-7; D might be TRBD1 or TRBD2, each matching 5 bases. V was pared by 0 bases and J by 6 bases, with 21 bases between. This CDR3 has 16 amino acids. The germline CDR1 and CDR2 sequences are DFQATT and SNEGSKA (reference sequence). CDR3 loop: CSARDSSGRAGSEQYF. The CDR3 DNA reads as TGCAGTGCTAGAGATTCATCGGGGCGGGCCGGATCCGAGCAGTACTTC.

This clonotype was seen only a few times. The chain uses TRBV20-1 and TRBJ2-7, with TRBD1 matching over 9 bases. Germline CDR1 is DFQATT and CDR2 is SNEGSKA (reference sequence). There are 18 residues in the CDR3. After removal of 3 bases from V and 4 bases from J, the junction contained 19 bases not matched to a gene. The CDR3 reads CSARGQGPGTGNHYEQYF. The CDR3 nucleotides are TGCAGTGCTAGGGGACAGGGTCCCGGAACCGGGAACCATTACGAGCAGTACTTC.

This clonotype was observed once. The rearrangement joins TRBV5-5 to TRBJ2-5; unclear D gene. The CDR3 runs 12 residues. Trimming left V 6 bases short and J 4 bases short, with 10 bases between. Germline CDR1 reads SGHKS; CDR2 reads YYEKEE (reference sequence). CDR3 in amino acids: CASTSPPETQYF. In DNA, the CDR3 is TGTGCCAGCACCTCCCCCCCAGAGACCCAGTACTTC.